In its sample, the clone carrying this T cell receptor (beta chain) was seen a few times. Original data processing: Estimation of nucleated cell counts relied on the amplification of reference gene primers. The method was immunoSEQ multiplex PCR; TCRdb's version includes in-frame clones alone and lacks a portion of them. D and trimming were read from the DNA, whereas the V and J calls and clone size are those reported in that table. The table has 200,000 to 300,000 clones, approximately 88% seen once. The data originate from a study of blood T cell repertoires in COVID-19. Study-level background: Acute and convalescent COVID-19 samples came from the United States, Italy and Spain. PBMCs, B-cell-depleted T cells, or T cells provided the cDNA or gDNA that made up the material.

From germline, CDR1 is LGHDT and CDR2 YNNKEL (reference sequence). The V and J ends lost 2 bases and 4 bases respectively, with 11 bases between them. The CDR3 has 14 amino acids. The origin of this receptor is a middle-aged man with acute or convalescent COVID-19. Sample: peripheral blood. V and J are TRBV3-1 (or the pseudogene TRBV3-2) and TRBJ1-2; maybe TRBD1 (6 bases). The CDR3 nucleotides are TGTGCCAGCAGCCAACGGGGGGCGGCCTATGGCTACACCTTC. Translated, it gives CASSQRGAAYGYTF.